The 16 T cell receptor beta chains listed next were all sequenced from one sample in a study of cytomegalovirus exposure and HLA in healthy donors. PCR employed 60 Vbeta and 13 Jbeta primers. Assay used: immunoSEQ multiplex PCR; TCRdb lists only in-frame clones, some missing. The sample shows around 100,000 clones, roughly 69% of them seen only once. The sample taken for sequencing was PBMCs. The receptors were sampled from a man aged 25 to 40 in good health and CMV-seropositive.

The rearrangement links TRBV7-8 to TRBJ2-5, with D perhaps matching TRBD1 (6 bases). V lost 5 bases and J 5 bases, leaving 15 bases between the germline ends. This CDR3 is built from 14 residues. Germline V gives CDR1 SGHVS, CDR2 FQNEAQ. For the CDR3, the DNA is TGTGCCAGCAGCCCACCTACAGGGTTGGAGACCCAGTACTTC. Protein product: CASSPPTGLETQYF.

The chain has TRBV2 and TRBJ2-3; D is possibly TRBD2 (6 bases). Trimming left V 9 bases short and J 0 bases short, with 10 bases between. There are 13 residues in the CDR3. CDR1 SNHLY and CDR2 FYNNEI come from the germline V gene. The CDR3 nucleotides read TGTGCCAGAGGAGGGCCTAGCACAGATACGCAGTATTTT. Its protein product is CARGGPSTDTQYF.

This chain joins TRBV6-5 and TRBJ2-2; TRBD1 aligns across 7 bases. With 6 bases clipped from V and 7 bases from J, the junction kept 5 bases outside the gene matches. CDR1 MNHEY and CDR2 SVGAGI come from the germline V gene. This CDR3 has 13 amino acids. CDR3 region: CASREQGIGELFF. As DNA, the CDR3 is TGTGCCAGCAGGGAACAGGGGATCGGGGAGCTGTTTTTT.

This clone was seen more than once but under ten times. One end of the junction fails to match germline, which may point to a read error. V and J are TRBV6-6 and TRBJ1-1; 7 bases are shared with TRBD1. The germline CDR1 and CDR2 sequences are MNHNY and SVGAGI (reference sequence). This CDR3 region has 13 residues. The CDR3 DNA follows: TGTGCCAGCAGTTACCTGACAGGGCCTGAGGCTTTCTTT. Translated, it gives CASSYLTGPEAFF.

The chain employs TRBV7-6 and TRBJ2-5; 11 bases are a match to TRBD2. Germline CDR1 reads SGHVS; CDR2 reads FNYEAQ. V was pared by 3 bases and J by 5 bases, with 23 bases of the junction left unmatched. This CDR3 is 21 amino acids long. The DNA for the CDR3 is TGTGCCAGCAGCTTTTGGTTGAAACGAAGCGGGACTAGCGGTCGCAGTGAGACCCAGTACTTC. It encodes CASSFWLKRSGTSGRSETQYF.

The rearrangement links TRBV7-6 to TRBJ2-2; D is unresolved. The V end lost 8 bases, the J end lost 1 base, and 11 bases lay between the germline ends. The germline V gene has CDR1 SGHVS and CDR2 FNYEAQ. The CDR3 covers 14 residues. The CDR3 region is CASCRSMNTGELFF. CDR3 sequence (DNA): TGTGCCAGCTGCCGGTCCATGAACACCGGGGAGCTGTTTTTT.

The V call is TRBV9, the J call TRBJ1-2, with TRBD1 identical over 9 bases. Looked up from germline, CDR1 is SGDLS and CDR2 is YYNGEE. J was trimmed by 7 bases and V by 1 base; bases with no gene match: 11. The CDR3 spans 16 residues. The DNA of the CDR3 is TGTGCCAGCAGCGTACCTTCGGGACAGGGACCTCCTGGCTACACCTTC. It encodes CASSVPSGQGPPGYTF.

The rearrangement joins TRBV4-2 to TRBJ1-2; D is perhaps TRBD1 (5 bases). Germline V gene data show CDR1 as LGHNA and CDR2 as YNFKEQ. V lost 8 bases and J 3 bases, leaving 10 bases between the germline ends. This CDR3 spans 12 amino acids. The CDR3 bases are TGTGCCAGCTCCGGAGGGGACTATGGCTACACCTTC. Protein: CASSGGDYGYTF.

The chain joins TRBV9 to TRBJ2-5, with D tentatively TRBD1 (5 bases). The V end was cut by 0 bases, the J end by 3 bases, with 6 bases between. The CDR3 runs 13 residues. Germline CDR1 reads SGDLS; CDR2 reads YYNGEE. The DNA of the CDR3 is TGTGCCAGCAGCGTAGTGGACAAAGAGACCCAGTACTTC. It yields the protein CASSVVDKETQYF.

In DNA, the CDR3 is TGCAGCGTTGAAGAGAGCTCCTACGAGCAGTACTTC. This translates into CSVEESSYEQYF. V usage is TRBV29-1 and J usage is TRBJ2-7, with D hard to call. The CDR3 is made up of 12 amino acids. V was trimmed by 0 bases and J by 0 bases, leaving 3 bases between them. Germline V lookup: CDR1 SQVTM, CDR2 ANQGSEA.

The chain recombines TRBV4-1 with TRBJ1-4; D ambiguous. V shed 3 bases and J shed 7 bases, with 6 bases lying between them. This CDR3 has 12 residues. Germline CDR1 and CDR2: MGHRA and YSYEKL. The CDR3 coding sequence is TGCGCCAGCAGCCAGGTGGCTGAAAAACTGTTTTTT. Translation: CASSQVAEKLFF.

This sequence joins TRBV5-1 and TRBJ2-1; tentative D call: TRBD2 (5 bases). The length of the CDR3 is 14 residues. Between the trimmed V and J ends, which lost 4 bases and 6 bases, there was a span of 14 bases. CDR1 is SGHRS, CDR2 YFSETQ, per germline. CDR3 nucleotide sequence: TGCGCCAGCAGCCCCCCGACTACGTCCAATGAGCAGTTCTTC. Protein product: CASSPPTTSNEQFF.

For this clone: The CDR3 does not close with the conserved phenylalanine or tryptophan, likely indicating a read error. For the CDR3, the DNA is TGTGCCAGCAGTGTAGACAGCCGTTACGAGCAGTACCTC. Amino acid sequence: CASSVDSRYEQYL. V gene TRBV5-6 combines with J gene TRBJ2-7; a possible D gene is TRBD1 (5 bases). The CDR3 loop spans 13 amino acids. CDR1 is SGHDT, CDR2 YYEEEE, per germline. Trimming shortened V by 5 bases and J by 4 bases, and 13 bases separated the two germline ends.

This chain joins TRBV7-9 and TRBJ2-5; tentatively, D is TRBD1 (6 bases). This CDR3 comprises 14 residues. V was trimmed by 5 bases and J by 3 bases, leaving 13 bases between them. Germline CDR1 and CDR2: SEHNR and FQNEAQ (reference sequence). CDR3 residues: CASSARDTKETQYF. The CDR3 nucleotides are TGTGCCAGCAGCGCCCGGGACACGAAAGAGACCCAGTACTTC.

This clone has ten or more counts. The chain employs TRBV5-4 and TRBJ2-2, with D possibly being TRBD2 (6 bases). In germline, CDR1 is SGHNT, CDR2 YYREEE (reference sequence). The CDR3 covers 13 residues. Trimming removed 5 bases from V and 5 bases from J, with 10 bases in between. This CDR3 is CASRGGRTGELFF. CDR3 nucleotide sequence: TGTGCCAGCAGGGGGGGACGGACCGGGGAGCTGTTTTTT.

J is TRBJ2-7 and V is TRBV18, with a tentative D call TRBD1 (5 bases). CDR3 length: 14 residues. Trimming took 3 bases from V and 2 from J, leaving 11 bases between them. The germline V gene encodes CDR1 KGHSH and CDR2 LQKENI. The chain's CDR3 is CASSPRQQTYEQYF. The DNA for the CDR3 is TGTGCCAGCTCACCCCGACAGCAGACCTACGAGCAGTACTTC.